Listed here are 27 T cell receptor beta chains from one sample, sequenced in a study of blood T cell repertoires in COVID-19. Assay used: immunoSEQ multiplex PCR; TCRdb lists only in-frame clones, some missing. The data hold approximately 290,000 clones, with over 75% observed a single time. Source material: peripheral blood. These receptors all stem from a human donor with COVID-19, enrolled during active disease. The donor label of this sample is uncertain.

The chain has TRBV10-2 and TRBJ2-3, with D possibly TRBD2 on 6 matching bases. Trimming stripped 6 bases from V and 6 bases from J, with 22 bases between. This CDR3 comprises 16 residues. Germline CDR1 reads WSHSY; CDR2 reads SAAADI. The CDR3 here is CASSDPGTPSEDTQYF. For the CDR3, the DNA is TGCGCCAGCAGCGACCCCGGGACTCCCTCTGAGGATACGCAGTATTTT.

The chain is built from TRBV6-5 and TRBJ2-2; TRBD1 matches at 7 bases. Germline V CDR1 and CDR2: MNHEY, SVGAGI. The CDR3 is 15 residues long. Trimming at V came to 7 bases and at J to 2 bases, leaving 7 bases not matched to a gene. The CDR3 protein is CASMAGTANTGELFF. The CDR3 nucleotides read TGTGCCAGCATGGCCGGGACAGCAAACACCGGGGAGCTGTTTTTT.

This chain connects TRBV11-3 to TRBJ2-4; 11 bases line up with TRBD2. This CDR3 region has 14 residues. The V gene's germline CDR1 is SGHNT and CDR2 YENEEA. Trimming at V came to 3 bases and at J to 8 bases, leaving 3 bases not matched to a gene. CDR3 nucleotides: TGTGCCAGCAGCTTCACTAGCGGGAGTGACATTCAGTACTTC. Its translation: CASSFTSGSDIQYF. Full variable domain (remainder filled in from reference TRBV11-3 and TRBJ2-4): EAGVVQSPRYKIIEKKQPVAFWCNPISGHNTLYWYLQNLGQGPELLIRYENEEAVDDSQLPKDRFSAERLKGVDSTLKIQPAELGDSAVYLCASSFTSGSDIQYFGAGTRLSVL.

This clone was detected only a few times. V is TRBV28 and J is TRBJ1-5; 7 positions agree with TRBD1. The CDR3 has 16 residues. The trim removed 2 bases at V and 3 bases at J, leaving 7 bases unmatched. Germline lookup yields CDR1 MDHEN and CDR2 SYDVKM. The CDR3 sequence: CASSLQGGGLNQPQHF. CDR3 nucleotides: TGTGCCAGCAGTTTACAGGGGGGTGGGCTCAATCAGCCCCAGCATTTT.

The rearrangement links TRBV27 to TRBJ1-1, with D uncertain. V lost 5 bases, J lost 0 bases, and 7 bases lay in between. Germline V lookup: CDR1 MNHEY, CDR2 SMNVEV (reference sequence). The CDR3 length is 13 residues. The CDR3 protein is CASSTNMNTEAFF. The CDR3 nucleotides read TGTGCCAGCAGTACCAACATGAACACTGAAGCTTTCTTT.

The rearrangement links TRBV2 to TRBJ1-6; TRBD1 is a possible D gene (5 bases). With 4 bases removed from V and 9 bases from J, the gap between germline ends came to 22 bases. The CDR3 extends over 17 amino acids. Germline V gene data show CDR1 as SNHLY and CDR2 as FYNNEI. The CDR3 DNA follows: TGTGCCAGCAGTGCGGCTAGTGACGTAATTGGGGCTTCACCCCTCCACTTT. It encodes CASSAASDVIGASPLHF. The whole variable domain, remainder taken from reference TRBV2 and TRBJ1-6, is EPEVTQTPSHQVTQMGQEVILRCVPISNHLYFYWYRQILGQKVEFLVSFYNNEISEKSEIFDDQFSVERPDGSNFTLKIRSTKLEDSAMYFCASSAASDVIGASPLHFGNGTRLTVT.

The chain joins TRBV3-1 (or the pseudogene TRBV3-2) to TRBJ1-2; TRBD1 matches 7 bases. Germline CDR1 and CDR2: LGHDT and YNNKEL (reference sequence). The CDR3 spans 16 residues. V gave up 0 bases and J gave up 2 bases; unmatched junction bases: 6. CDR3 in amino acids: CASSQEPLGQNYGYTF. Here the CDR3 DNA reads TGTGCCAGCAGCCAAGAGCCCCTGGGACAGAACTATGGCTACACCTTC.

This chain joins TRBV21-1 and TRBJ1-6. TRBV21-1 is annotated as a pseudogene. The CDR3 sequence is 17 residues long. This CDR3 reads CASSKDQAEGFNSPLHF. The DNA of the CDR3 is TGTGCCAGCAGCAAAGATCAGGCCGAGGGCTTTAATTCACCCCTCCACTTT.

This chain connects TRBV28 to TRBJ2-1; a weak D match, TRBD1 (5 bases). Trimming removed 5 bases from V and 9 bases from J, with 23 bases in between. CDR3 size: 16 residues. In germline, CDR1 is MDHEN, CDR2 SYDVKM. CDR3: CASSRGYVGRSIEQFF. The CDR3 nucleotides read TGTGCCAGCAGTAGGGGATATGTGGGGCGCTCAATTGAGCAGTTCTTC.

The chain has TRBV5-1 and TRBJ2-1; TRBD2 is a possible D gene (5 bases). The germline V and J ends were trimmed by 4 bases and 3 bases, with 8 bases remaining between them. The germline V gene has CDR1 SGHRS and CDR2 YFSETQ. The CDR3 contains 13 residues. The CDR3 region is CASSISVYNEQFF. CDR3 sequence (DNA): TGCGCCAGCAGCATTAGCGTCTACAATGAGCAGTTCTTC.

The chain carries TRBV6-5 and TRBJ1-6; D unclear. Trimming shortened V by 10 bases and J by 5 bases, and 3 bases separated the two germline ends. CDR3 size: 10 residues. Germline CDR1 MNHEY, CDR2 SVGAGI. The CDR3 loop is CATNNSPLHF. The CDR3 DNA follows: TGTGCCACCAATAATTCACCCCTCCACTTT.

The rearrangement links TRBV2 to TRBJ2-1, with 11 bases identical to TRBD2. The germline CDR1 and CDR2 sequences are SNHLY and FYNNEI. V dropped 2 bases and J dropped 5; count of bases not matched to a gene: 8. The CDR3 consists of 17 residues. CDR3 region: CASSEILPGLADNEQFF. The CDR3 DNA follows: TGTGCCAGCAGTGAAATCCTTCCGGGACTAGCGGACAATGAGCAGTTCTTC.

J is TRBJ1-3 and V is TRBV7-2, with a possible D match to TRBD1 (6 bases). Germline loops: CDR1 SGHTA, CDR2 FQGNSA. CDR3 length: 15 amino acids. Trimming shortened V by 5 bases and J by 0 bases, and 11 bases separated the two germline ends. The CDR3 sequence: CASSMDRASGNTIYF. CDR3 nucleotides: TGTGCCAGCAGCATGGACAGAGCCTCTGGAAACACCATATATTTT. Full variable domain (remainder filled in from reference TRBV7-2 and TRBJ1-3): GAGVSQSPSNKVTEKGKDVELRCDPISGHTALYWYRQSLGQGLEFLIYFQGNSAPDKSGLPSDRFSAERTGGSVSTLTIQRTQQEDSAVYLCASSMDRASGNTIYFGEGSWLTVV.

The chain combines TRBV29-1 with TRBJ2-7; tentative D call: TRBD1 (5 bases). Trimming removed 6 bases at V and 3 bases at J, with 9 bases between. The CDR3 extends over 11 amino acids. Germline CDR1 is SQVTM and CDR2 is ANQGSEA. The CDR3 region has the DNA TGCAGCGTCCAGGGCGGCTACGAGCAGTACTTC. It specifies CSVQGGYEQYF.

The rearrangement joins TRBV28 to TRBJ2-4; D is perhaps TRBD1 (7 bases). V lost 6 bases, J lost 0 bases, and 15 bases lay in between. This CDR3 is 16 amino acids long. The V gene's germline CDR1 is MDHEN and CDR2 SYDVKM. The CDR3 DNA follows: TGTGCCAGCAGCCGTTCGCAGGGGGGAGCCAAAAACATTCAGTACTTC. This codes for CASSRSQGGAKNIQYF.

The table lists this clone with a few counts. The V call is TRBV12-3 or TRBV12-4, the J call TRBJ1-5; D may be TRBD1 (5 bases). The CDR3 runs 13 residues. The V gene lost 7 bases and the J gene lost 5 bases, with 12 bases spanning the gap. The CDR3 protein is CASTRRGDQPQHF. The CDR3 DNA is TGTGCCAGCACCCGCCGGGGGGATCAGCCCCAGCATTTT.

The chain recombines TRBV19 with TRBJ2-2; the match to TRBD1 covers 11 bases. The CDR3 has 16 amino acids. Germline V lookup: CDR1 LNHDA, CDR2 SQIVND (reference sequence). Trimming cost V 3 bases and J 5 bases; bases outside gene matches: 5. CDR3 in amino acids: CASSMDRGPWTGELFF. DNA for the CDR3: TGTGCCAGTAGTATGGACAGGGGGCCCTGGACCGGGGAGCTGTTTTTT.

This rearrangement joins TRBV28 to TRBJ1-4, with unresolved D. CDR3 size: 14 residues. Germline CDR1 MDHEN, CDR2 SYDVKM. V was shortened by 6 bases and J by 8 bases, with 16 bases between the two germline ends. CDR3 sequence reads: CASSPSGSEEKLFF. The CDR3 region has the DNA TGTGCCAGCAGCCCCTCGGGGTCTGAGGAAAAACTGTTTTTT.

J is TRBJ1-2 and V is TRBV3-1 (or the pseudogene TRBV3-2), with TRBD1 matching 7 bases. The junction had 7 bases not matched to a gene; V was cut back by 1 base and J by 8 bases. Germline V gene sequence: CDR1 LGHDT, CDR2 YNNKEL (reference sequence). The CDR3 runs to 14 residues. CDR3 bases: TGTGCCAGCAGCCAAGCCGACAGGGCTGGCGGCTACACCTTC. This sequence encodes CASSQADRAGGYTF.

The chain recombines TRBV5-1 with TRBJ2-7, with 8 bases that match TRBD2. Trimming took 0 bases from V and 0 from J; bases not matched to a gene: 11. CDR3 size: 18 residues. CDR1 is SGHRS and CDR2 is YFSETQ in the germline V gene. For the CDR3, the DNA is TGCGCCAGCAGCTTGGGGCCTAGCGGGCTTACTAGCTCCTACGAGCAGTACTTC. Its protein is CASSLGPSGLTSSYEQYF. Full variable domain (remainder filled in from reference TRBV5-1 and TRBJ2-7): KAGVTQTPRYLIKTRGQQVTLSCSPISGHRSVSWYQQTPGQGLQFLFEYFSETQRNKGNFPGRFSGRQFSNSRSEMNVSTLELGDSALYLCASSLGPSGLTSSYEQYFGPGTRLTVT.

CDR3 bases: TGTGCCTCAAACTGGAATGAAAAACTGTTTTTT. Residues: CASNWNEKLFF. The gene calls are TRBV30 and TRBJ1-4; D is uncertain. The CDR3 has 11 residues. Germline V gene sequence: CDR1 GTSNPN, CDR2 SVGIG (reference sequence). V lost 7 bases, J lost 5 bases, and 8 bases lay in between.

This clone was counted only a few times. The J gene is TRBJ2-6, the V gene TRBV21-1; the D call of TRBD1 is as the table states it, not checked on the DNA. TRBV21-1 is classified as a pseudogene. This CDR3 has 16 residues. Written as DNA, the CDR3 is TGTGCCAGCAGCACTACAGGGGGTCCTGGGGCCAACGTCCTGACTTTC. Translation gives CASSTTGGPGANVLTF.

V usage is TRBV6-6 and J usage is TRBJ1-1; 9 positions match TRBD1. The CDR3 contains 15 residues. Germline trimming cut 5 bases from V and 5 bases from J; bases unmatched to any gene: 9. Germline V gene lookup returns CDR1 MNHNY and CDR2 SVGAGI (reference sequence). CDR3 protein: CASSHPGTGKTEAFF. The CDR3 nucleotides read TGTGCCAGCAGTCACCCCGGGACAGGGAAGACTGAAGCTTTCTTT.

The chain links TRBV7-9 to TRBJ2-7; 10 nucleotides agree with TRBD2. The J segment lost 2 bases and the V segment lost 4 bases, leaving 11 bases of the junction unmatched. The CDR3 loop spans 17 amino acids. Per germline, CDR1 SEHNR and CDR2 FQNEAQ (reference sequence). CDR3 loop: CASSSTPGLARTYEQYF. The CDR3 nucleotides read TGTGCCAGCAGCTCAACGCCGGGACTAGCGAGGACCTACGAGCAGTACTTC.

This clone was seen only once. This chain joins TRBV15 and TRBJ2-3, with no clear D. Germline CDR1 and CDR2: LNHNV and YYDKDF (reference sequence). Trimming pared 3 bases from V and 4 bases from J, leaving 8 bases between. CDR3 length: 13 residues. The CDR3 here is CATSSNLADTQYF. CDR3 nucleotide sequence: TGTGCCACCAGCAGTAACCTAGCAGATACGCAGTATTTT.

The rearrangement uses TRBV27 and TRBJ2-1; TRBD2 matches 7 bases. The CDR3 runs 16 residues. The germline gives CDR1 MNHEY, CDR2 SMNVEV (reference sequence). V lost 2 bases, J lost 6 bases, and 10 bases stayed unmatched. The CDR3 DNA reads TGTGCCAGCAGTTTACCTGGCGGGAGCCCCCCCAATGAGCAGTTCTTC. Translated, it gives CASSLPGGSPPNEQFF.

The V call is TRBV18, the J call TRBJ1-4; 7 positions agree with TRBD1. The trim removed 3 bases at V and 8 bases at J, leaving 18 bases unmatched. Germline V lookup: CDR1 KGHSH, CDR2 LQKENI. This CDR3 spans 18 amino acids. Written as DNA, the CDR3 is TGTGCCAGCTCACCCCTTCGAAACGTCGGGACAGAGAACGAAAAACTGTTTTTT. It yields the protein CASSPLRNVGTENEKLFF. Full variable domain (rest looked up from reference TRBV18 and TRBJ1-4): NAGVMQNPRHLVRRRGQEARLRCSPMKGHSHVYWYRQLPEEGLKFMVYLQKENIIDESGMPKERFSAEFPKEGPSILRIQQVVRGDSAAYFCASSPLRNVGTENEKLFFGSGTQLSVL.